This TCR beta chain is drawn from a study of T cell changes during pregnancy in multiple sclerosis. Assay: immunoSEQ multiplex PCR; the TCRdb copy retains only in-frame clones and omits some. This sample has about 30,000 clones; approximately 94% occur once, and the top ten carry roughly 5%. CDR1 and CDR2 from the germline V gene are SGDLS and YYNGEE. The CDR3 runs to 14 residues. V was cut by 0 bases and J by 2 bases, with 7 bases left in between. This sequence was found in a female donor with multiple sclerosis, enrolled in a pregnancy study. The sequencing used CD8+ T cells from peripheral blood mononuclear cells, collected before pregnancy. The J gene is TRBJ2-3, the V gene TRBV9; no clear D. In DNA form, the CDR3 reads TGTGCCAGCAGCGTAGACTCTGACACAGATACGCAGTATTTT. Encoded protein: CASSVDSDTDTQYF. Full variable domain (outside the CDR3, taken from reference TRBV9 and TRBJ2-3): DSGVTQTPKHLITATGQRVTLRCSPRSGDLSVYWYQQSLDQGLQFLIQYYNGEERAKGNILERFSAQQFPDLHSELNLSSLELGDSALYFCASSVDSDTDTQYFGPGTRLTVL.